This T cell receptor beta chain was sequenced during a study of radiation and T cells in renal cell carcinoma. Across the study: Nephrectomy followed 15 Gy stereotactic body radiation by 4 weeks.

The time point: baseline pretreatment blood. Treatment noted: 15 Gy SBRT to primary tumor, nephrectomy 4 weeks later. Radiation-treated patients gave blood at baseline, week 2 and week 4. The patient's renal cell carcinoma had clear cell pathology. There are 11 residues in the CDR3. The germline gives CDR1 MNHEY, CDR2 SVGAGI. Trimming cost V 8 bases and J 5 bases, with 9 bases left between them. Using immunoSEQ multiplex PCR, the repertoire was profiled, and TCRdb retains in-frame clones only, with some absent. The repertoire consists of about 160,000 clones, with approximately 90% occurring once and the leading ten covering approximately 4%. Study-wide findings and caveats: Top tumor clonotypes rose in blood 2 weeks post-radiation, then contracted.

To note about this clone: Its antigen is as yet unknown.

The TCR sequence derives from a woman aged 70 to 79 with renal cell carcinoma. This chain joins TRBV6-5 and TRBJ1-1; no clear D. The sequencing here drew on blood, taken from a patient whose treatment included radiotherapy and nephrectomy. The CDR3 reads CASDALTEAFF. The CDR3 DNA reads TGTGCCAGCGATGCCCTTACTGAAGCTTTCTTT.